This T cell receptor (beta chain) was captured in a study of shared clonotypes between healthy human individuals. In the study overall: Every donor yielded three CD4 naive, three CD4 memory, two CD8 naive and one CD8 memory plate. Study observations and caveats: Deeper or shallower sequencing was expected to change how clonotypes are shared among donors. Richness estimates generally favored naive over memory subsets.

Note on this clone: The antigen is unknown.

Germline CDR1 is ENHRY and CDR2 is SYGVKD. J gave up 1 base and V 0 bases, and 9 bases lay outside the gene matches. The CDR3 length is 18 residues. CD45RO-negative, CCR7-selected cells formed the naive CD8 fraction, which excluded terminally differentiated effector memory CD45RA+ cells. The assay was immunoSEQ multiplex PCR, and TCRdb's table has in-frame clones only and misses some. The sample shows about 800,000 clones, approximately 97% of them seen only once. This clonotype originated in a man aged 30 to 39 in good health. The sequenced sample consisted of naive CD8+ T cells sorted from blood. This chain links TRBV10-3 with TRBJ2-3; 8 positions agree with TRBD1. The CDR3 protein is CAISESLTGAGGTDTQYF. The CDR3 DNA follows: TGTGCCATCAGTGAGTCTTTGACAGGGGCCGGAGGCACAGATACGCAGTATTTT.